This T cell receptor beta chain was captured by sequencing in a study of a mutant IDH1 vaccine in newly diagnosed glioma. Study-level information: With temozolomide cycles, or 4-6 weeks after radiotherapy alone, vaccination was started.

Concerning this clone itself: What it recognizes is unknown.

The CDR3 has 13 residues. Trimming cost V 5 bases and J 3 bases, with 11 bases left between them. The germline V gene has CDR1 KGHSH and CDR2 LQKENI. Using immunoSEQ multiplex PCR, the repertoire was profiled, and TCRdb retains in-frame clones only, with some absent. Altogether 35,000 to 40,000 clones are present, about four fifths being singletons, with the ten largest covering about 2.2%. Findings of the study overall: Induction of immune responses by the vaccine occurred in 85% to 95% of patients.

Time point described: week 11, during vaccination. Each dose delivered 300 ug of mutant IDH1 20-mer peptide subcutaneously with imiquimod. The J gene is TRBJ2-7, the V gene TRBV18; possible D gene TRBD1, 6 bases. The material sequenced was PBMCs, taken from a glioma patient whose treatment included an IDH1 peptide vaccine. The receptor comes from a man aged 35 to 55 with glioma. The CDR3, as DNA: TGTGCCAGCTCAGCAGGGGTGGACTACGAGCAGTACTTC. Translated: CASSAGVDYEQYF.